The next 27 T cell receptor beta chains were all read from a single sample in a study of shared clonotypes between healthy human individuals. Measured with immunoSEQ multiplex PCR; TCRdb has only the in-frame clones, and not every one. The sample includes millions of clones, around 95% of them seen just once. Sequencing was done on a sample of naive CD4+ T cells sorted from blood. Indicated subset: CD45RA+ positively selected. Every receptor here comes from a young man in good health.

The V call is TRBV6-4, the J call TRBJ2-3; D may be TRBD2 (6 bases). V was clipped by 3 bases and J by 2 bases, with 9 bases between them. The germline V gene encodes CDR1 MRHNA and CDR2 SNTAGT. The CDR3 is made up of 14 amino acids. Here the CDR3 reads CASSEGLVTDTQYF. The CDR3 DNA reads TGTGCCAGCAGTGAGGGACTTGTCACAGATACGCAGTATTTT.

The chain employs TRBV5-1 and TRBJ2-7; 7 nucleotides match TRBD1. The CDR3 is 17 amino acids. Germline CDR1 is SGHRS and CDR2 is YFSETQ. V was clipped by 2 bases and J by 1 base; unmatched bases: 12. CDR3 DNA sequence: TGCGCCAGCAGCTTCTTCTCCTCGACAGGGCCTTCCTACGAGCAGTACTTC. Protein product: CASSFFSSTGPSYEQYF.

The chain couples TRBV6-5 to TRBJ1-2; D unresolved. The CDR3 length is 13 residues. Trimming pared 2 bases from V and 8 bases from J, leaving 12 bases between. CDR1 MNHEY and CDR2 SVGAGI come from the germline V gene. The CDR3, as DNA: TGTGCCAGCAGTTACCGGTGGTCTACCGGCTACACCTTC. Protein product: CASSYRWSTGYTF.

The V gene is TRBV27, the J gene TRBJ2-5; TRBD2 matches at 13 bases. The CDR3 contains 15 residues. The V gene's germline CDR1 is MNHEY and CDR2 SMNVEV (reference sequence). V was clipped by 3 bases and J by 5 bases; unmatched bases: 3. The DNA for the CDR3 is TGTGCCAGCAGTTTGGGACTAGCGGGGCGGGAGACCCAGTACTTC. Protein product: CASSLGLAGRETQYF.

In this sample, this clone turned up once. In DNA, the CDR3 is TGTGCCAGCAGTTACGGGGGGACAAAAGAGACCCAGTACTTC. Amino acid sequence: CASSYGGTKETQYF. The chain employs TRBV6-5 and TRBJ2-5; perhaps D is TRBD1 or TRBD2 (6 bases each). Per the germline V gene, CDR1 is MNHEY and CDR2 is SVGAGI. The V end was cut by 2 bases, the J end by 3 bases, with 10 bases between. The CDR3 length is 14 residues.

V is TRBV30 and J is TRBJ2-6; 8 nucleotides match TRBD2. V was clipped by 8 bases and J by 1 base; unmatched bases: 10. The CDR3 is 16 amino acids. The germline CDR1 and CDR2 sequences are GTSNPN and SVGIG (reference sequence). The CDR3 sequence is CATRGGLLSGANVLTF. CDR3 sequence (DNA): TGTGCCACACGGGGGGGCCTCCTTTCTGGGGCCAACGTCCTGACTTTC.

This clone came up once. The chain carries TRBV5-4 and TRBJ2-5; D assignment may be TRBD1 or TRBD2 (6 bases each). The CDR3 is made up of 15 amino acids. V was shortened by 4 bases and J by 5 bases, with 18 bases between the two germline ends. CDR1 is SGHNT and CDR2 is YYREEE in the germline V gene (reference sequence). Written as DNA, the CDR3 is TGTGCCAGCAGCCAGAGAGGGGGGAGTCCTGAGACCCAGTACTTC. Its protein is CASSQRGGSPETQYF.

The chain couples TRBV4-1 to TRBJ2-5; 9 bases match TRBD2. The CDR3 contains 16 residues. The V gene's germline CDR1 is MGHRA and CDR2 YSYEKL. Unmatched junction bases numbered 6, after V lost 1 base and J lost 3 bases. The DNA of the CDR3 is TGCGCCAGCAGCCAAGGAATAGCGGGGGCCGAAGAGACCCAGTACTTC. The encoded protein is CASSQGIAGAEETQYF.

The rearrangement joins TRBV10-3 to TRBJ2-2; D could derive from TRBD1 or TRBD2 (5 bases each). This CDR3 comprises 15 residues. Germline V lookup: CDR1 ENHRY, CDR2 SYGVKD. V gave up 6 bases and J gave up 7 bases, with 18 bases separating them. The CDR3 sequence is CAISDPGRADGELFF. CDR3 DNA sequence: TGTGCCATCAGCGACCCGGGGCGGGCGGACGGGGAGCTGTTTTTT.

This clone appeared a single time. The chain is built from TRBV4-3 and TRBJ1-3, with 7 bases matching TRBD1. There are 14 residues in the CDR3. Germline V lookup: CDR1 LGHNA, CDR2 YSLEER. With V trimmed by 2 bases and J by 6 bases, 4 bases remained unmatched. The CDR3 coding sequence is TGCGCCAGCAGCCAACTAACAGGGGCAAACACCATATATTTT. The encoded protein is CASSQLTGANTIYF.

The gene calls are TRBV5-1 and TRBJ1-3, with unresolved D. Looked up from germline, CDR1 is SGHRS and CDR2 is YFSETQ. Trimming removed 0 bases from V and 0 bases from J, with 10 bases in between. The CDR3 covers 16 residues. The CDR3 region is CASSLAVSSSGNTIYF. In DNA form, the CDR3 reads TGCGCCAGCAGCTTGGCGGTGTCGAGCTCTGGAAACACCATATATTTT.

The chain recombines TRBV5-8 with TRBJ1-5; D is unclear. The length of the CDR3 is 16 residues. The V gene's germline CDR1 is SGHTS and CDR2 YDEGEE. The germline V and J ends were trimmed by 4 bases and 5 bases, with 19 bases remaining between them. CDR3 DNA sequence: TGTGCCAGCAGCCGACATCCGGGAACGTCGGATCAGCCCCAGCATTTT. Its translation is CASSRHPGTSDQPQHF.

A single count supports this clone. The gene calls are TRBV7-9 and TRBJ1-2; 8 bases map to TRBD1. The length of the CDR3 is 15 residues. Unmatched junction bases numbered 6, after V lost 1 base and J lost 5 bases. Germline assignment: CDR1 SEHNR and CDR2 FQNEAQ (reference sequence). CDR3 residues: CASSLESTGEYGYTF. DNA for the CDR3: TGTGCCAGCAGCTTAGAATCGACAGGGGAATATGGCTACACCTTC.

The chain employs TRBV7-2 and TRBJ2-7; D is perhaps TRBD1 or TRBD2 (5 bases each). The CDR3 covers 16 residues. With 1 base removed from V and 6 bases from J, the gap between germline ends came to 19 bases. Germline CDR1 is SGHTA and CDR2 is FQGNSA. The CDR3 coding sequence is TGTGCCAGCAGCTTAGATAGATCCGGGACGCCGAGCGAGCAGTACTTC. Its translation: CASSLDRSGTPSEQYF.

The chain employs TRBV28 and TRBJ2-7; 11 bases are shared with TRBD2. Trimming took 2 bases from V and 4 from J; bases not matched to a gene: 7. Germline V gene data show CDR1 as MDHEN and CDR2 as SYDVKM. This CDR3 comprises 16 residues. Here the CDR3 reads CASSLLGTSGNYEQYF. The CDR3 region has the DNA TGTGCCAGCAGTTTACTTGGGACTAGCGGAAATTACGAGCAGTACTTC.

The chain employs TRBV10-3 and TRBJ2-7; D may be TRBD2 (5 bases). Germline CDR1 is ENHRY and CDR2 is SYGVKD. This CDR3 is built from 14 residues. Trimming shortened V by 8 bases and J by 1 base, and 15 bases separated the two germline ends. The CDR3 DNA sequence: TGTGCCATCGAGGACTCGTTTAGGTCCTACGAGCAGTACTTC. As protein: CAIEDSFRSYEQYF.

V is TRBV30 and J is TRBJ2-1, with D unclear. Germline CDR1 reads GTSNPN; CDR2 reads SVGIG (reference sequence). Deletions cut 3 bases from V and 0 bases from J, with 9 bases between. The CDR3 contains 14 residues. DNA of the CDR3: TGTGCCTGGAGGGGTGATTCCTCCTACAATGAGCAGTTCTTC. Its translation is CAWRGDSSYNEQFF.

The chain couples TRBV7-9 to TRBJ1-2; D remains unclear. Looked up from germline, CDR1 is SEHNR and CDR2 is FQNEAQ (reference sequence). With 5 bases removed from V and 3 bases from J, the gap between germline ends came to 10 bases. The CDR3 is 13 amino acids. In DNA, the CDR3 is TGTGCCAGCAGCCCCCGGCCGGACTATGGCTACACCTTC. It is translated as CASSPRPDYGYTF.

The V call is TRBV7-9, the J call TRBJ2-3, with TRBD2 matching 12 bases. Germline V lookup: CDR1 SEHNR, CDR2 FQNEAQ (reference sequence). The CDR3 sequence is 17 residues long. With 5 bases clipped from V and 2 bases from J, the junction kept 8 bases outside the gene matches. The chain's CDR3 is CASSARGLAGTTDTQYF. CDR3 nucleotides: TGTGCCAGCAGCGCTCGAGGACTAGCGGGGACCACAGATACGCAGTATTTT.

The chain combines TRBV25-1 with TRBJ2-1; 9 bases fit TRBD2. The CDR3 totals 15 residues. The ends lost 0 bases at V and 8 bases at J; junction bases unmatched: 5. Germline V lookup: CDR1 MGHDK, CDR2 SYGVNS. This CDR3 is CASSEYLGGRDEQFF. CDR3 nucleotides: TGTGCCAGCAGTGAATATTTAGGCGGGAGGGATGAGCAGTTCTTC.

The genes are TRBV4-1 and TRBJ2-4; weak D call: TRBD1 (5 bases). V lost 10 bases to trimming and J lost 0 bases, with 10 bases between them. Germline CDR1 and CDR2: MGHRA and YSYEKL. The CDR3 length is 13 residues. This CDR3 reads CATLDRAKNIQYF. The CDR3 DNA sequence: TGCGCCACCCTCGACAGAGCCAAAAACATTCAGTACTTC.

CDR3 DNA: TGTGCCAGCAGCTCAGAGGGGACAGGGACGTACGAGCAGTACTTC. Translation: CASSSEGTGTYEQYF. The rearrangement uses TRBV28 and TRBJ2-7, with 9 bases lining up with TRBD1. CDR3 length: 15 amino acids. Germline V gene data show CDR1 as MDHEN and CDR2 as SYDVKM. V shed 6 bases and J 4 bases; nucleotides not matched to a gene: 10.

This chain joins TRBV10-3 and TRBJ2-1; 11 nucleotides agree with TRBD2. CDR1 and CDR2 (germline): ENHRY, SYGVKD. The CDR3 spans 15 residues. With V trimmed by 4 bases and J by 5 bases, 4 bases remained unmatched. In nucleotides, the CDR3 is TGTGCCATCAGTGGGACTAGCGGGCAGAACAATGAGCAGTTCTTC. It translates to CAISGTSGQNNEQFF.

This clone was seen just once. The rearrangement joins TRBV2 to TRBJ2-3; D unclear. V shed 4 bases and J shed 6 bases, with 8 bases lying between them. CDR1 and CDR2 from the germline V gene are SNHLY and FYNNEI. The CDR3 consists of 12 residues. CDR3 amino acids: CASSGQPDTQYF. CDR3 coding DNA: TGTGCCAGCAGTGGCCAGCCCGATACGCAGTATTTT.

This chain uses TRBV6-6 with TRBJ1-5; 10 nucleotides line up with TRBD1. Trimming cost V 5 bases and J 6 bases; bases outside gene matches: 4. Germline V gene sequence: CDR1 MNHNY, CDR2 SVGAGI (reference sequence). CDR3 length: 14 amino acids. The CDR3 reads CASSKGTGVQPQHF. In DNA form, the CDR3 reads TGTGCCAGCAGTAAGGGGACAGGGGTTCAGCCCCAGCATTTT.

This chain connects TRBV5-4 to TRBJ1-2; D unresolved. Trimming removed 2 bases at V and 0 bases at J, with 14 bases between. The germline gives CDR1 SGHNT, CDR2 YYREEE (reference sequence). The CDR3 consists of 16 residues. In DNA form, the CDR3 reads TGTGCCAGCAGCTTAGGGAAACGGTCAGCTAACTATGGCTACACCTTC. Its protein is CASSLGKRSANYGYTF.

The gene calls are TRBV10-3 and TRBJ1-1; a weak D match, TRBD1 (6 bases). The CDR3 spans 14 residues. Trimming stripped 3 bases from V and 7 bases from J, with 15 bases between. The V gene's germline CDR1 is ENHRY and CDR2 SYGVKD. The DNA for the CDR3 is TGTGCCATCAGTGATGGTCGGGGGCGGAGTGAAGCTTTCTTT. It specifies CAISDGRGRSEAFF.